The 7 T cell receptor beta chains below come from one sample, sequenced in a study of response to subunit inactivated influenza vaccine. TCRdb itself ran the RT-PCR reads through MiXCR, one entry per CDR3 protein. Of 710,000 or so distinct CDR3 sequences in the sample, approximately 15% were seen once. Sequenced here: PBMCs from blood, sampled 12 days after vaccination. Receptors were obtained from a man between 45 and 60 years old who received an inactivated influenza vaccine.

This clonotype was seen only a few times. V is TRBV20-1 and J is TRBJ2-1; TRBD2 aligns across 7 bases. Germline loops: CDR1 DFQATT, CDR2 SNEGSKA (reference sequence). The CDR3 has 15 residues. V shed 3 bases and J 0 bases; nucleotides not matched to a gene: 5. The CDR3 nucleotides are TGCAGTGCTAGGGGGGGGAGGGGCTCCTACAATGAGCAGTTCTTC. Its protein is CSARGGRGSYNEQFF.

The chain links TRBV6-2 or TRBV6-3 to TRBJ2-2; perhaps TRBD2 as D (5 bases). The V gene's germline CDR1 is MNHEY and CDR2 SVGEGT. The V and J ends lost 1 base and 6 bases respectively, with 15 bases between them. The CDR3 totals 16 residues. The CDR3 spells CASSYFERFVSGELFF. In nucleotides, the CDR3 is TGTGCCAGCAGTTACTTTGAGCGGTTCGTGTCCGGGGAGCTGTTTTTT.

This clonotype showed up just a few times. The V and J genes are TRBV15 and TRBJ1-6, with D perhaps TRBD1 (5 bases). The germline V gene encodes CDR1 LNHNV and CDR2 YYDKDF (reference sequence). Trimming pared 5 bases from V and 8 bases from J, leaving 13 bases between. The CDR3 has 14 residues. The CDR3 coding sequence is TGTGCCACCAGCCGTTCCTGGGGGGATTCACCCCTCCACTTT. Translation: CATSRSWGDSPLHF.

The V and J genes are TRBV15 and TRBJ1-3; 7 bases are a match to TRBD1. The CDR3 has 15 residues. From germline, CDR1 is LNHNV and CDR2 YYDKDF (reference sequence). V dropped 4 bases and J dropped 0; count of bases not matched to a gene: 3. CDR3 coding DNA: TGTGCCACCAGCACCGACAGGGCCTCTGGAAACACCATATATTTT. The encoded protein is CATSTDRASGNTIYF.

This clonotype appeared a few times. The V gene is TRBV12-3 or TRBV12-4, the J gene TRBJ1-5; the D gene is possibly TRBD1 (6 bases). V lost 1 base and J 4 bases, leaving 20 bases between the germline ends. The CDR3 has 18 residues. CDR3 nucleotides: TGTGCCAGCAGTTTAGGTCGCCCAAGGGGGACGTTAAATCAGCCCCAGCATTTT. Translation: CASSLGRPRGTLNQPQHF.

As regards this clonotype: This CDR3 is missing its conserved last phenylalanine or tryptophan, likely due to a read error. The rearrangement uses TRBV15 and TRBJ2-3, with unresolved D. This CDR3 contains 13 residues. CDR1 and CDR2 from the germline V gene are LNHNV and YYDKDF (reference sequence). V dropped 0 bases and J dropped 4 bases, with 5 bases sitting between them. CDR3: CATSRENADTQYL. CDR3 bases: TGTGCCACCAGCAGAGAAAACGCAGATACGCAGTATCTT.

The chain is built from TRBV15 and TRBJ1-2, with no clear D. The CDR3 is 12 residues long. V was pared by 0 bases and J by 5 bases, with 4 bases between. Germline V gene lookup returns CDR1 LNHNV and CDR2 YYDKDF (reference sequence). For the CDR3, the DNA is TGTGCCACCAGCAGAGACCAGTATGGCTACACCTTC. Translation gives CATSRDQYGYTF.